This TCR beta chain was captured by sequencing in a study of T cell responses to AZD1222 COVID-19 vaccine. CDR1 and CDR2 from the germline V gene are MNHEY and SVGAGI. V lost 6 bases to trimming and J lost 7 bases, with 13 bases between them. This CDR3 has 13 residues. Generated by immunoSEQ multiplex PCR, the TCRdb table keeps only in-frame clones and is missing some. The repertoire consists of roughly 80,000 clones, with roughly four fifths occurring once and the leading ten covering around 2.8%. This TCR was sampled from an adult in good health. This rearrangement joins TRBV6-5 to TRBJ1-5; perhaps TRBD1 as D (6 bases). The sample was peripheral blood, taken on day 0 of AZD1222 vaccination. CDR3 in DNA: TGTGCCAGCAGCCTACAGGGTAACCAGCCCCAGCATTTT. This translates into CASSLQGNQPQHF.